This T cell receptor beta chain was observed in a study of molecular identifiers for immune sequencing clone quantification. TCRdb recomputed calls from the PCR reads with MiXCR, one row per CDR3 protein. This table has about 320,000 distinct CDR3 sequences, roughly a quarter appearing once. This clonotype has a handful of counts. With 9 bases removed from V and 1 base from J, the gap between germline ends came to 13 bases. This CDR3 spans 13 amino acids. The sequence came from a human donor in good health. Some libraries in this study had Jurkat cell RNA spiked in. Material: naive CD8+ T cells from blood, with Jurkat cell RNA spiked in. The subset denotes: FACS-sorted CD8+CD4-CCR7+CD45RA+ naive T cells. This chain connects TRBV12-3 or TRBV12-4 to TRBJ2-7; tentative D call: TRBD2 (6 bases). CDR3 nucleotide sequence: TGTGCCAGTACCGCGGGACGGTCCTACGAGCAGTACTTC. This codes for CASTAGRSYEQYF.